This entry lists 26 T cell receptor beta chains sequenced from one sample in a study of cytomegalovirus exposure and HLA in healthy donors. With 60 Vbeta and 13 Jbeta primers, the PCR was carried out. The protocol was immunoSEQ multiplex PCR, while the TCRdb copy is restricted to in-frame clones and leaves out a portion. The table lists about 180,000 clones, around 80% of them singletons, with around 1.6% in the top ten. The sample was PBMCs. These receptors came from a man aged 18 to 29 in good health and CMV-seronegative.

V and J are TRBV6-5 and TRBJ1-3, with D unclear. Trimming took off 5 bases at V and 4 bases at J, with 6 bases between the two ends. The CDR3 covers 12 residues. Germline values: CDR1 MNHEY, CDR2 SVGAGI. As DNA, the CDR3 is TGTGCCAGCAGTAAGACAGGAAACACCATATATTTT. It is translated as CASSKTGNTIYF.

The chain employs TRBV4-2 and TRBJ2-1; TRBD2 aligns across 9 bases. Germline V gene sequence: CDR1 LGHNA, CDR2 YNFKEQ. This CDR3 spans 18 amino acids. With V trimmed by 0 bases and J by 1 base, 7 bases remained unmatched. Written as DNA, the CDR3 is TGTGCCAGCAGCCAAGAGGGTTATAGCGGGGGTTCCTACAATGAGCAGTTCTTC. Translated: CASSQEGYSGGSYNEQFF.

This clone has more than one count but fewer than ten. In DNA form, the CDR3 reads TGCGCCAGCAGCTTCCCTCCCAGGCAGCCCCAGCATTTT. Translation gives CASSFPPRQPQHF. The rearrangement links TRBV5-1 to TRBJ1-5; D unclear. This CDR3 comprises 13 residues. Trimming shortened V by 2 bases and J by 7 bases, and 10 bases separated the two germline ends. Germline V gene lookup returns CDR1 SGHRS and CDR2 YFSETQ.

V gene TRBV4-2 combines with J gene TRBJ1-1; 8 nucleotides agree with TRBD1. Germline V gives CDR1 LGHNA, CDR2 YNFKEQ. The J segment lost 4 bases and the V segment lost 3 bases, leaving 19 bases of the junction unmatched. The CDR3 is made up of 19 amino acids. In nucleotides, the CDR3 is TGTGCCAGCAGCCAGAACCGCTTCAGGGGGCCATGGAGAGGCACTGAAGCTTTCTTT. Amino acid sequence: CASSQNRFRGPWRGTEAFF.

The gene calls are TRBV19 and TRBJ2-1; D may be TRBD1 (8 bases). CDR1 is LNHDA and CDR2 is SQIVND in the germline V gene (reference sequence). The CDR3 is 15 residues long. V lost 7 bases and J lost 2, with 15 bases in between. The chain's CDR3 is CASTPQGGPYNEQFF. DNA for the CDR3: TGTGCCAGTACCCCACAGGGGGGGCCCTACAATGAGCAGTTCTTC.

The chain has TRBV21-1 and TRBJ2-1; the table's TRBD1 call for D was not verified on the DNA. TRBV21-1 is a known pseudogene. The CDR3 is 18 residues long. For the CDR3, the DNA is TGTGCCAGCAGCAAAGAATGTTCGGGACAGCCTTCCTACAATGAGCAGTTCTTC. It codes for CASSKECSGQPSYNEQFF.

There are a few counts of this clone. V usage is TRBV21-1 and J usage is TRBJ1-5; TRBD1, the table's D call, lacks a check against the DNA. TRBV21-1 is a known pseudogene. This CDR3 has 15 residues. Here the CDR3 DNA reads TGTGCCAGCAGCGACCGGGACACCTACAATCAGCCCCAGCATTTT. This codes for CASSDRDTYNQPQHF.

This clone was picked up one time. This chain joins TRBV6-1 and TRBJ2-7; D remains unclear. The CDR3 has 14 amino acids. V lost 6 bases to trimming and J lost 6 bases, with 18 bases between them. Germline lookup yields CDR1 MNHNS and CDR2 SASEGT. This CDR3 reads CASSSIPRSREQYF. CDR3 nucleotides: TGTGCCAGCAGCTCAATCCCGCGGAGTCGCGAGCAGTACTTC.

This chain connects TRBV10-1 to TRBJ2-1; no definite D call. The CDR3 sequence is 13 residues long. Germline lookup yields CDR1 WNHNN and CDR2 SYGVQD (reference sequence). V was shortened by 4 bases and J by 4 bases, with 8 bases between the two germline ends. The CDR3 is CASSVNQYNEQFF. As DNA, the CDR3 is TGCGCCAGCAGTGTAAACCAGTACAATGAGCAGTTCTTC.

V gene TRBV9 combines with J gene TRBJ2-3, with D maybe TRBD2 (6 bases). Germline V gene lookup returns CDR1 SGDLS and CDR2 YYNGEE. The CDR3 loop spans 15 amino acids. Trimming took off 0 bases at V and 6 bases at J, with 14 bases between the two ends. DNA for the CDR3: TGTGCCAGCAGCGTAGCGCCCGACAGCGGGGATACGCAGTATTTT. Protein product: CASSVAPDSGDTQYF.

V gene TRBV28 combines with J gene TRBJ2-4; TRBD1 matches 9 bases. Germline V lookup: CDR1 MDHEN, CDR2 SYDVKM. V lost 4 bases, J lost 0 bases, and 10 bases stayed unmatched. This CDR3 is 18 amino acids long. CDR3 DNA sequence: TGTGCCAGCAGTTCACCCAACAGGGGGCTTATAGCCAAAAACATTCAGTACTTC. Its protein product is CASSSPNRGLIAKNIQYF.

The chain links TRBV5-1 to TRBJ1-2, with 8 bases lining up with TRBD1. The germline V gene has CDR1 SGHRS and CDR2 YFSETQ. The J segment lost 2 bases and the V segment lost 3 bases, leaving 6 bases of the junction unmatched. CDR3 length: 15 residues. CDR3 DNA sequence: TGCGCCAGCAGCTGGACAGGGACGGTAAACTATGGCTACACCTTC. It specifies CASSWTGTVNYGYTF.

For this clone: Compared with germline, one end of the junction differs, possibly owing to a read error. The chain uses TRBV29-1 and TRBJ2-5; the match to TRBD2 covers 8 bases. The J call may be wrong; the DNA end is better matched by TRBJ2-7. Germline V CDR1 and CDR2: SQVTM, ANQGSEA. The CDR3 has 11 residues. CDR3 protein: CAGGASSEQYF. CDR3 nucleotide sequence: TGTGCCGGGGGGGCTTCGAGCGAGCAGTACTTC.

The chain joins TRBV2 to TRBJ1-2; 7 bases fit TRBD1. The V gene's germline CDR1 is SNHLY and CDR2 FYNNEI. Trimming at V came to 8 bases and at J to 2 bases, leaving 5 bases not matched to a gene. The CDR3 length is 13 residues. The CDR3 bases are TGTGCCAGCGGTCGGACAGGCAACTATGGCTACACCTTC. It codes for CASGRTGNYGYTF.

This rearrangement joins TRBV7-9 to TRBJ1-5; 7 bases are a match to TRBD1. Trimming cost V 5 bases and J 0 bases; bases outside gene matches: 7. The CDR3 is 16 residues long. Germline CDR1 reads SEHNR; CDR2 reads FQNEAQ (reference sequence). CDR3 residues: CASSDGQAGSNQPQHF. CDR3 in DNA: TGTGCCAGCAGCGATGGACAGGCGGGTAGCAATCAGCCCCAGCATTTT. The full variable domain, rest sourced from reference TRBV7-9 and TRBJ1-5, is DTGVSQNPRHKITKRGQNVTFRCDPISEHNRLYWYRQTLGQGPEFLTYFQNEAQLEKSRLLSDRFSAERPKGSFSTLEIQRTEQGDSAMYLCASSDGQAGSNQPQHFGDGTRLSIL.

The chain recombines TRBV29-1 with TRBJ1-1; D uncertain. Germline CDR1 is SQVTM and CDR2 is ANQGSEA. The length of the CDR3 is 12 residues. V was trimmed by 5 bases and J by 0 bases, leaving 7 bases between them. CDR3 bases: TGCAGCGTTTTCCAGTTGAACACTGAAGCTTTCTTT. Residues: CSVFQLNTEAFF.

This clone was picked up a small number of times. This sequence joins TRBV5-1 and TRBJ2-3, with TRBD2 as a possible D gene (6 bases). The CDR3 runs to 12 residues. V shed 7 bases and J shed 6 bases, with 12 bases lying between them. Germline CDR1 is SGHRS and CDR2 is YFSETQ. CDR3 loop: CASRLDFDTQYF. For the CDR3, the DNA is TGCGCCAGCCGACTAGACTTTGATACGCAGTATTTT. Complete variable domain (other parts from reference TRBV5-1 and TRBJ2-3): KAGVTQTPRYLIKTRGQQVTLSCSPISGHRSVSWYQQTPGQGLQFLFEYFSETQRNKGNFPGRFSGRQFSNSRSEMNVSTLELGDSALYLCASRLDFDTQYFGPGTRLTVL.

This chain connects TRBV4-1 to TRBJ1-1, with no clear D. V shed 0 bases and J shed 11 bases, with 16 bases lying between them. In germline, CDR1 is MGHRA, CDR2 YSYEKL. The CDR3 runs 14 residues. CDR3 DNA sequence: TGCGCCAGCAGCCAAGAATTGCGGCGGCAGTCGGCTTTCTTT. Translating it yields CASSQELRRQSAFF.

The chain joins TRBV30 to TRBJ2-3; 12 nucleotides align to TRBD2. In germline, CDR1 is GTSNPN, CDR2 SVGIG (reference sequence). V shed 0 bases, J shed 4 bases, and the junction held 8 bases outside the gene matches. The CDR3 has 17 amino acids. CDR3 DNA sequence: TGTGCCTGGAGTGTAGCAATCTCTAGCGGGAGGGCAGATACGCAGTATTTT. Protein: CAWSVAISSGRADTQYF.

The rearrangement uses TRBV9 and TRBJ2-1; 10 nucleotides line up with TRBD2. The CDR3 sequence is 15 residues long. V shed 2 bases, J shed 7 bases, and the junction held 6 bases outside the gene matches. CDR1 and CDR2 from the germline V gene are SGDLS and YYNGEE. The CDR3 loop is CASSVGSGRMNEQFF. The CDR3 bases are TGTGCCAGCAGCGTCGGTAGCGGGAGGATGAATGAGCAGTTCTTC.

The genes are TRBV6-1 and TRBJ2-5, with D tentatively TRBD1 (5 bases). With 3 bases removed from V and 6 bases from J, the gap between germline ends came to 11 bases. Germline V gives CDR1 MNHNS, CDR2 SASEGT. This CDR3 is 13 amino acids long. The DNA of the CDR3 is TGTGCCAGCAGTGAGCTGGGGCAACAGACCCAGTACTTC. This sequence encodes CASSELGQQTQYF.

V usage is TRBV5-4 and J usage is TRBJ2-7, with TRBD1 matching 11 bases. Looked up from germline, CDR1 is SGHNT and CDR2 is YYREEE (reference sequence). The junction had 5 bases not matched to a gene; V was cut back by 4 bases and J by 5 bases. The CDR3 loop spans 14 amino acids. CDR3 sequence (DNA): TGTGCCAGCAGCCGGGACAGGGGGGGGGACGAGCAGTACTTC. Protein: CASSRDRGGDEQYF.

V is TRBV30 and J is TRBJ2-7; possible D gene TRBD2, 6 bases. The CDR3 spans 13 residues. V was clipped by 2 bases and J by 6 bases, with 14 bases between them. CDR1 is GTSNPN, CDR2 SVGIG, per germline (reference sequence). The CDR3 DNA sequence: TGTGCCTGGAGTAGGGCAAGGAGGGTCGAGCAGTACTTC. It codes for CAWSRARRVEQYF.

The chain combines TRBV9 with TRBJ2-7; 12 nucleotides match TRBD2. J gave up 4 bases and V 3 bases, and 8 bases lay outside the gene matches. The germline V gene has CDR1 SGDLS and CDR2 YYNGEE. The CDR3 sequence is 16 residues long. The CDR3 spells CASSDRLAGAVYEQYF. The CDR3, as DNA: TGTGCCAGCAGCGACAGACTAGCGGGAGCGGTATACGAGCAGTACTTC.

CDR3 protein: CASSLLGDGYTF. The CDR3 DNA sequence: TGCGCCAGCAGCTTGCTCGGGGATGGCTACACCTTC. The chain joins TRBV5-1 to TRBJ1-2; D is ambiguous. The CDR3 spans 12 residues. The V end was cut by 1 base, the J end by 6 bases, with 7 bases between. Germline values: CDR1 SGHRS, CDR2 YFSETQ. Full variable domain (remainder filled in from reference TRBV5-1 and TRBJ1-2): KAGVTQTPRYLIKTRGQQVTLSCSPISGHRSVSWYQQTPGQGLQFLFEYFSETQRNKGNFPGRFSGRQFSNSRSEMNVSTLELGDSALYLCASSLLGDGYTFGSGTRLTVV.

The gene calls are TRBV7-8 and TRBJ1-5; 9 bases are shared with TRBD1. Germline V gene lookup returns CDR1 SGHVS and CDR2 FQNEAQ. CDR3 length equals 14 residues. After removal of 5 bases from V and 4 bases from J, the junction contained 3 bases not matched to a gene. For the CDR3, the DNA is TGTGCCAGCAGCCAAGGGACAGGGAATCAGCCCCAGCATTTT. This sequence encodes CASSQGTGNQPQHF.